Listed below are T cell receptor beta chains from one sample, sequenced in a study of shared T cell receptors in the human thymus. TCRdb's copy holds only in-frame clones and misses some; the assay was immunoSEQ multiplex PCR. The repertoire holds 550,000 to 800,000 clones, 75% to 90% seen once, with about 0.011% in the top ten. This same sample was also part of a study on human thymus T cells.

The sample consisted of thymocytes. The receptors originated from a girl less than two years old with a congenital heart defect. Each CDR3 is given with its conserved first and last residue. The order of the fields is D gene, V gene, J gene, clone size, CDR3 protein, CDR3 DNA. D genes are given only for firm matches. Size is stated for part of the rows, as once, few or many counts, or as a class when the clone is expanded.

>.|TRBV28|TRBJ2-1|.
CASKEGYNEQFF
TGTGCCAGCAAAGAGGGTTACAATGAGCAGTTCTTC
>TRBD1|TRBV7-9|TRBJ1-5|.
CASSLGDRGYSNQPQHF
TGTGCCAGCAGCTTGGGGGACAGGGGATATAGCAATCAGCCCCAGCATTTT
>TRBD1|TRBV5-1|TRBJ1-3|.
CASSLLRTGRPGNTIYF
TGCGCCAGCAGCTTGTTGAGGACAGGGAGGCCTGGAAACACCATATATTTT
>TRBD1|TRBV6-1|TRBJ2-7|.
CASSEARGSGIGTANEQYF
TGTGCCAGCAGTGAAGCGCGCGGATCGGGTATCGGGACAGCGAACGAGCAGTACTTC
>.|TRBV19|TRBJ1-2|.
CASSGGSTSLKSNYGYTF
TGTGCCAGTAGTGGGGGGTCCACCAGCCTTAAATCTAACTATGGCTACACCTTC
>.|TRBV7-9|TRBJ2-7|.
CASSPETGFLNYEQYF
TGTGCCAGCAGCCCGGAGACAGGATTTCTTAATTACGAGCAGTACTTC
>.|TRBV28|TRBJ2-1|once
CASSPPGGTYSEQFF
TGTGCCAGCAGTCCCCCCGGCGGGACCTACAGTGAGCAGTTCTTC
>TRBD1|TRBV14|TRBJ1-2|.
CASSRPGGPTPRTSYGYTF
TGTGCCAGCAGCCGCCCAGGGGGCCCAACACCACGGACCTCCTATGGCTACACCTTC
>.|TRBV18|TRBJ1-6|.
CASSPLTQGNVLHF
TGTGCCAGCTCACCGCTCACACAGGGTAATGTCCTCCACTTT
>TRBD1|TRBV11-2|TRBJ1-4|.
CASSRYPRDRNEKLFF
TGTGCCAGCAGCCGCTACCCCCGGGACAGGAATGAAAAACTGTTTTTT
>TRBD1|TRBV11-2|TRBJ1-2|.
CASSFRTGGAAVFGGYTF
TGTGCCAGCAGCTTCAGGACAGGGGGGGCCGCCGTTTTTGGCGGCTACACCTTC
>.|TRBV6-6|TRBJ1-1|.
CASRYLRRPNTEAFF
TGTGCCAGCAGGTACCTAAGGAGGCCGAACACTGAAGCTTTCTTT
>TRBD1|TRBV5-1|TRBJ1-1|.
CASSLSGQGFMNTEAFF
TGCGCCAGCAGCTTGTCCGGACAGGGGTTTATGAACACTGAAGCTTTCTTT
>TRBD1|TRBV7-9|TRBJ2-1|.
CASSFPGQDYNEQFF
TGTGCCAGCAGCTTCCCGGGACAGGACTACAATGAGCAGTTCTTC
>.|TRBV7-6|TRBJ2-5|.
CASRVQGQETQYF
TGTGCCAGCAGGGTCCAGGGCCAAGAGACCCAGTACTTC
>.|TRBV5-1|TRBJ1-3|.
CASSPERAGNTIYF
TGCGCCAGCAGCCCCGAGAGGGCTGGAAACACCATATATTTT
>.|TRBV11-2|TRBJ1-3|once
CASSLGEGFGNTIYF
TGTGCCAGCAGCTTAGGCGAGGGTTTCGGAAACACCATATATTTT
>.|TRBV6-6|TRBJ1-6|.
CASISAGDNSPLHF
TGTGCCAGCATCAGCGCAGGGGATAATTCACCCCTCCACTTT
>TRBD1|TRBV6-5|TRBJ1-2|.
CASSNRGSNYGYTF
TGTGCCAGCAGCAACAGGGGGTCGAACTATGGCTACACCTTC
>.|TRBV11-2|TRBJ2-3|.
CASSPGAARTDTQYF
TGTGCCAGCAGCCCAGGGGCAGCTCGCACAGATACGCAGTATTTT
>.|TRBV27|TRBJ2-3|.
CASSFVAGPDTQYF
TGTGCCAGCAGTTTTGTTGCGGGACCAGATACGCAGTATTTT
>.|TRBV27|TRBJ1-1|.
CASSPRMIVRRDTEELNTEAFF
TGTGCCAGCAGTCCCAGGATGATTGTTCGCCGGGACACAGAAGAGTTGAACACTGAAGCTTTCTTT
>.|TRBV28|TRBJ2-3|once
CASSFVSGGRFPTDTQYF
TGTGCCAGCAGTTTCGTTTCCGGGGGGCGCTTCCCCACAGATACGCAGTATTTT
>TRBD1|TRBV28|TRBJ1-2|.
CASSLPRWTGRSGYTF
TGTGCCAGCAGTTTACCAAGATGGACAGGGCGAAGTGGCTACACCTTC
>.|TRBV5-4|TRBJ1-1|.
CASSLWGRQGVNTEAFF
TGTGCCAGCAGCTTGTGGGGGCGACAAGGGGTGAACACTGAAGCTTTCTTT
>TRBD1|TRBV6-5|TRBJ1-1|once
CASSRQGRHPEAFF
TGTGCCAGCAGCCGACAGGGCCGACATCCTGAAGCTTTCTTT
>.|TRBV4-3|TRBJ1-2|once
CASRPGQDLGGGYTF
TGCGCCAGCAGGCCCGGGCAGGACTTGGGGGGTGGCTACACCTTC
>.|TRBV14|TRBJ2-3|.
CASSPQQQGAISDTQYF
TGTGCCAGCAGCCCCCAGCAACAGGGAGCGATCTCAGATACGCAGTATTTT
>.|TRBV5-1|TRBJ1-2|.
CASSKGVDSPCLF
TGCGCCAGCAGCAAAGGTGTCGACTCTCCGTGTTTATTC
>TRBD1|TRBV11-2|TRBJ1-1|.
CASSLGTGGEAFF
TGTGCCAGCAGCTTAGGGACAGGGGGCGAAGCTTTCTTT
>.|TRBV14|TRBJ2-2|.
CASSQDREGTGELFF
TGTGCCAGCAGCCAAGATAGAGAGGGCACCGGGGAGCTGTTTTTT
>.|TRBV14|TRBJ1-6|.
CASSQAAGSYNSPLHF
TGTGCCAGCAGCCAAGCGGCGGGCTCCTATAATTCACCCCTCCACTTT
>.|TRBV6-1|TRBJ2-4|once
CASSSEPLAKNIQYF
TGTGCCAGCAGTTCCGAGCCCCTAGCCAAAAACATTCAGTACTTC
>TRBD1|TRBV5-4|TRBJ1-2|.
CASSARGHGYGYTF
TGTGCCAGCAGCGCAAGGGGGCATGGTTATGGCTACACCTTC
>TRBD1|TRBV6-1|TRBJ2-2|once
CASGGTGNTGELFF
TGTGCCAGCGGGGGGACAGGGAACACCGGGGAGCTGTTTTTT
>.|TRBV11-2|TRBJ1-6|.
CASNQSPGSPSPLHF
TGTGCCAGCAACCAAAGCCCGGGGAGTCCTTCACCCCTCCACTTT
>TRBD1|TRBV7-3|TRBJ1-1|.
CASSPRQGSTEAFF
TGTGCCAGCAGCCCAAGACAGGGGAGCACTGAAGCTTTCTTT
>.|TRBV5-1|TRBJ1-1|.
CASSTPDRNTEAFF
TGCGCCAGCAGCACCCCCGACAGGAACACTGAAGCTTTCTTT
>TRBD2|TRBV19|TRBJ2-5|.
CASSRAGGEETQYF
TGTGCCAGTAGCCGAGCGGGGGGGGAAGAGACCCAGTACTTC
>.|TRBV7-9|TRBJ2-7|few
CASSLVGGNEQYF
TGTGCCAGCAGCTTAGTTGGAGGGAACGAGCAGTACTTC
>TRBD1|TRBV10-2|TRBJ1-4|.
CASSLDRGLRGEKLFF
TGCGCCAGCAGCCTGGACAGGGGGCTGCGGGGTGAAAAACTGTTTTTT
>.|TRBV5-1|TRBJ1-1|.
CASSLALRGGWSKTEAFF
TGCGCCAGCAGCTTGGCGCTAAGGGGGGGTTGGTCGAAGACTGAAGCTTTCTTT
>TRBD2|TRBV4-1|TRBJ2-1|.
CASSQVRGGGATNEQFF
TGCGCCAGCAGCCAAGTACGGGGCGGGGGGGCCACGAATGAGCAGTTCTTC
>.|TRBV5-1|TRBJ2-3|.
CASSPAGLTDTQYF
TGCGCCAGCAGCCCTGCGGGCCTCACAGATACGCAGTATTTT
>.|TRBV7-9|TRBJ2-1|.
CASSLVRGGPYNEQFF
TGTGCCAGCAGCTTAGTTAGGGGGGGACCCTACAATGAGCAGTTCTTC
>.|TRBV4-3|TRBJ1-3|.
CASSQVVRRGGRYSGNTIYF
TGCGCCAGCAGCCAAGTTGTTCGGAGGGGAGGTCGTTACTCTGGAAACACCATATATTTT
>.|TRBV28|TRBJ1-2|.
CASSLGARYGYTF
TGTGCCAGCAGTTTAGGGGCGCGCTATGGCTACACCTTC
>TRBD1|TRBV29-1|TRBJ2-7|.
CSVEAGQGVEQYF
TGCAGCGTTGAAGCGGGACAGGGTGTCGAGCAGTACTTC
>TRBD1|TRBV10-3|TRBJ2-5|.
CAISMVSDMTGGEETQYF
TGTGCCATCAGCATGGTTTCCGATATGACAGGGGGCGAGGAGACCCAGTACTTC
>.|TRBV4-3|TRBJ2-1|.
CASSQVFFRRNEQFF
TGCGCCAGCAGCCAGGTCTTTTTTAGGAGGAATGAGCAGTTCTTC
>.|TRBV5-4|TRBJ1-2|.
CASSLVLSAGENYGYTF
TGTGCCAGCAGCTTGGTACTATCAGCAGGGGAAAACTATGGCTACACCTTC
>.|TRBV21-1|TRBJ2-7|.
CASSNPGQESYEQYF
TGTGCCAGCAGCAACCCGGGACAGGAATCCTACGAGCAGTACTTC
>.|TRBV7-9|TRBJ1-2|.
CASSLEWGASDYTF
TGTGCCAGCAGCTTAGAATGGGGCGCGAGTGACTACACCTTC
>.|TRBV5-1|TRBJ2-3|.
CASSLIGPGVLTDTQYF
TGCGCCAGCAGCTTGATTGGGCCAGGGGTCCTCACAGATACGCAGTATTTT
>.|TRBV5-8|TRBJ1-2|.
CASSLAPPGSSNYGYTF
TGTGCCAGCAGCTTAGCCCCCCCGGGATCCTCTAACTATGGCTACACCTTC